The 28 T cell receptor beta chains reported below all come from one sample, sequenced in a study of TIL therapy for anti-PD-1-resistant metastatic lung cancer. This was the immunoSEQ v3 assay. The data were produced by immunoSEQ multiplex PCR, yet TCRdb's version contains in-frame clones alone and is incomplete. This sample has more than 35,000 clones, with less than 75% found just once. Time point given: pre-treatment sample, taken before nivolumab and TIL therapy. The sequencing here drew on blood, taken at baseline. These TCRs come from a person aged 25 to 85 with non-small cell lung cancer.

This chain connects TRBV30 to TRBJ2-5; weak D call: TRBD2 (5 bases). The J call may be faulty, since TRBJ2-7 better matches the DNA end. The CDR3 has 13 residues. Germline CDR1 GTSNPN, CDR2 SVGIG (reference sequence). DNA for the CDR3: TGTGCCTGGAGTGTGGAGGCCAACTACGAGCAGTACTTC. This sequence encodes CAWSVEANYEQYF.

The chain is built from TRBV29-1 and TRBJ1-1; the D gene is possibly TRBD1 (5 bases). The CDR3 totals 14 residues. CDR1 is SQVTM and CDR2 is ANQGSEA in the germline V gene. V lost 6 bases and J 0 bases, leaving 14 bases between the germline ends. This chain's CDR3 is CSVAPGKVNTEAFF. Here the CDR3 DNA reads TGCAGCGTCGCACCAGGGAAGGTGAACACTGAAGCTTTCTTT. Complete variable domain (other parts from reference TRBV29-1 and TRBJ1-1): SAVISQKPSRDICQRGTSLTIQCQVDSQVTMMFWYRQQPGQSLTLIATANQGSEATYESGFVIDKFPISRPNLTFSTLTVSNMSPEDSSIYLCSVAPGKVNTEAFFGQGTRLTVV.

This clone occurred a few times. The CDR3 nucleotides read TGCGCCAGCAGTCGACCGAAGAAACCTAATGAAAAACTGTTTTTT. It yields the protein CASSRPKKPNEKLFF. The rearrangement links TRBV23-1 to TRBJ1-4; the D is unclear. TRBV23-1 counts as an open reading frame of uncertain function. The CDR3 contains 15 residues. V was shortened by 4 bases and J by 3 bases, with 12 bases between the two germline ends.

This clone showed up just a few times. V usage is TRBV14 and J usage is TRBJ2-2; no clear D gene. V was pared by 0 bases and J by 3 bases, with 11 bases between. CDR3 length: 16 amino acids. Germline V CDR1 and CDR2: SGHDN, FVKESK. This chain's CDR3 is CASSQDWADYTGELFF. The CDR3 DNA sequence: TGTGCCAGCAGCCAAGATTGGGCAGACTACACCGGGGAGCTGTTTTTT.

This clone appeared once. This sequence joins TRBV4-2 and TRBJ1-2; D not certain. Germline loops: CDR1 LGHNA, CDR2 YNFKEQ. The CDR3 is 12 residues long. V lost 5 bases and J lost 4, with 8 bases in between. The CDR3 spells CASSSTVYGYTF. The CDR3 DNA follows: TGTGCCAGCAGCTCCACGGTCTATGGCTACACCTTC.

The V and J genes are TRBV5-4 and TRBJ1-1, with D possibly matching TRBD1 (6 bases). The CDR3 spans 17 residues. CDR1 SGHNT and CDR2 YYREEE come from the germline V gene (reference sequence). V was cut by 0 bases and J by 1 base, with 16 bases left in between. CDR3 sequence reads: CASSLVGGGLWNTEAFF. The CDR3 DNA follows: TGTGCCAGCAGCTTGGTAGGGGGGGGCCTCTGGAACACTGAAGCTTTCTTT.

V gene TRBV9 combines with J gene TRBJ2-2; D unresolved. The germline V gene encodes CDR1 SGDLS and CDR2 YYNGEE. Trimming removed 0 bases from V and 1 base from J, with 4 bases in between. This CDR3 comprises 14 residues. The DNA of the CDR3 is TGTGCCAGCAGCGTAGGGGGGAACACCGGGGAGCTGTTTTTT. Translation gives CASSVGGNTGELFF.

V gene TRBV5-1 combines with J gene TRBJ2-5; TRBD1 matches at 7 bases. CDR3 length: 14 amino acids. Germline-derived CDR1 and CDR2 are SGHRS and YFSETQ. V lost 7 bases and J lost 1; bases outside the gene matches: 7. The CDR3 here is CASRLGGRQETQYF. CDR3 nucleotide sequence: TGCGCCAGCCGTTTAGGGGGCCGCCAAGAGACCCAGTACTTC. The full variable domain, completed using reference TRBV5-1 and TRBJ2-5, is KAGVTQTPRYLIKTRGQQVTLSCSPISGHRSVSWYQQTPGQGLQFLFEYFSETQRNKGNFPGRFSGRQFSNSRSEMNVSTLELGDSALYLCASRLGGRQETQYFGPGTRLLVL.

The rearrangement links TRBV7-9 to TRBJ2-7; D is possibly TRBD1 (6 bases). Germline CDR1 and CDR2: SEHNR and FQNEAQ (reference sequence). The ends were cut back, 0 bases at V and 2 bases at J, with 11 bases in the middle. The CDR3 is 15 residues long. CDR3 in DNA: TGTGCCAGCAGCTTAGCCCCGGGACATACCTACGAGCAGTACTTC. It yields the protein CASSLAPGHTYEQYF. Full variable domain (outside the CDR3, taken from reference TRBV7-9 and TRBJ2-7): DTGVSQNPRHKITKRGQNVTFRCDPISEHNRLYWYRQTLGQGPEFLTYFQNEAQLEKSRLLSDRFSAERPKGSFSTLEIQRTEQGDSAMYLCASSLAPGHTYEQYFGPGTRLTVT.

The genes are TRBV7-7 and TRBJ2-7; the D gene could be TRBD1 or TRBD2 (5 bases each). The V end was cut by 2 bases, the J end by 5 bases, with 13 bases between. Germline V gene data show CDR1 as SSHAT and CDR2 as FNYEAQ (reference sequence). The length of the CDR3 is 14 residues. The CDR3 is CASSLRIGDHEQYF. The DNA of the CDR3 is TGTGCCAGCAGCTTAAGGATCGGGGACCACGAGCAGTACTTC.

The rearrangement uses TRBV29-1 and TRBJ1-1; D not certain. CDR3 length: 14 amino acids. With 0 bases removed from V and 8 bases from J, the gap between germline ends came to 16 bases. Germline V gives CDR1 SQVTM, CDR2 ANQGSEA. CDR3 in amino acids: CSVEEGRGRAEAFF. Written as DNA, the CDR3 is TGCAGCGTTGAAGAGGGCCGGGGTCGGGCGGAAGCTTTCTTT.

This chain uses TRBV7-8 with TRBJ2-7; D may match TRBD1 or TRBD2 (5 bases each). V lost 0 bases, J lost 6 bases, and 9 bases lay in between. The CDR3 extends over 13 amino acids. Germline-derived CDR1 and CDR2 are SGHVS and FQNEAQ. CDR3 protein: CASSLAEGFEQYF. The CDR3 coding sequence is TGTGCCAGCAGCTTAGCCGAGGGGTTCGAGCAGTACTTC.

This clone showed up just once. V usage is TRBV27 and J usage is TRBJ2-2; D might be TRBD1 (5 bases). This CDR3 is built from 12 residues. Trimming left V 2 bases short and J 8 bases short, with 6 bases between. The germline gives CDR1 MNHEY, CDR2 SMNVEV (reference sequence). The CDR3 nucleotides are TGTGCCAGCAGTTTACGACAGGGGGAGCTGTTTTTT. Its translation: CASSLRQGELFF.

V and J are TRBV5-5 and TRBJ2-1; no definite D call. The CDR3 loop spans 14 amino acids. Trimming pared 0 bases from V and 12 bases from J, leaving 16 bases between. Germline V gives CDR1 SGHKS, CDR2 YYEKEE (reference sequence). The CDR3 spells CASSLAQLPGLQFF. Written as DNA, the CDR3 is TGTGCCAGCAGCTTGGCCCAATTGCCCGGCTTGCAGTTCTTC.

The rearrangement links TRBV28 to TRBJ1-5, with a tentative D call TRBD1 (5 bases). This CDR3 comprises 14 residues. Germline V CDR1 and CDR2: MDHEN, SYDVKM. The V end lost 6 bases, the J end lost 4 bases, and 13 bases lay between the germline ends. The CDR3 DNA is TGTGCCAGCAGGCCGACACAGGCGAATCAGCCCCAGCATTTT. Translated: CASRPTQANQPQHF.

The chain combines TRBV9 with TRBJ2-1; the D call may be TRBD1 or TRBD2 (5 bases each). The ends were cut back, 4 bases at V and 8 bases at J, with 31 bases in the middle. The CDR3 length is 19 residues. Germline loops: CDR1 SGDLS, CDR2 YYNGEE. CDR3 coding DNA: TGTGCCAGCAGCACCCGCCTCCTCTCGGGACGCTTCCCAGGTGATGAGCAGTTCTTC. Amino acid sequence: CASSTRLLSGRFPGDEQFF.

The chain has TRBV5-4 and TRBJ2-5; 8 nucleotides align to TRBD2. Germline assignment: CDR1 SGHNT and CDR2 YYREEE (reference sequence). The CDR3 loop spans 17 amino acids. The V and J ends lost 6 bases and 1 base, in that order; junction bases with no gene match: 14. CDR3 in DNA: TGTGCCAGCAACCCGGGGGGGCGGGGACGCCCCCAAGAGACCCAGTACTTC. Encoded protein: CASNPGGRGRPQETQYF.

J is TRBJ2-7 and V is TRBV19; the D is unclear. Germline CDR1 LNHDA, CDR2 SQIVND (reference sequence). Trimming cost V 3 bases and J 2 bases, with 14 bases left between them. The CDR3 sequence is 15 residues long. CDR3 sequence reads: CASSIYLKGTYEQYF. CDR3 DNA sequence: TGTGCCAGTAGTATTTATCTTAAGGGCACCTACGAGCAGTACTTC.

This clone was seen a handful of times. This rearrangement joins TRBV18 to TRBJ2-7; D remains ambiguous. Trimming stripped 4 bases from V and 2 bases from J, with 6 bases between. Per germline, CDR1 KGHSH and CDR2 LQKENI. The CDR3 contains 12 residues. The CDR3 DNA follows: TGTGCCAGCTCACAAGAAACCTACGAGCAGTACTTC. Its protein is CASSQETYEQYF.

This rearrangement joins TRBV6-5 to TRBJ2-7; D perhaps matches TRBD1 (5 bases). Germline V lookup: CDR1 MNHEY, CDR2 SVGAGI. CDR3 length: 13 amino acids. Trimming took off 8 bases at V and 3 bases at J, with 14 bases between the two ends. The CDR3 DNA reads TGTGCCAGCGCGCAGGGAATGGTCTACGAGCAGTACTTC. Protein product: CASAQGMVYEQYF.

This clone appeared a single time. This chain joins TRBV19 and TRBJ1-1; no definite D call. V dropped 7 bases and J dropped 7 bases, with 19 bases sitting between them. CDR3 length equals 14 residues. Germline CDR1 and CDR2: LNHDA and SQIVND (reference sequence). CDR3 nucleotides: TGTGCCAGTACACCCAAAGCGACGAAAGGTGAAGCTTTCTTT. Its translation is CASTPKATKGEAFF.

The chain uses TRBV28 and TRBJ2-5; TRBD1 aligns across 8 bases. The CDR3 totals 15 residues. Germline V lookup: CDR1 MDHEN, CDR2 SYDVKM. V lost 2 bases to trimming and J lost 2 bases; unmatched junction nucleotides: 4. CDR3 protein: CASSLVGTGQETQYF. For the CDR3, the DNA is TGTGCCAGCAGTTTAGTAGGGACAGGACAAGAGACCCAGTACTTC.

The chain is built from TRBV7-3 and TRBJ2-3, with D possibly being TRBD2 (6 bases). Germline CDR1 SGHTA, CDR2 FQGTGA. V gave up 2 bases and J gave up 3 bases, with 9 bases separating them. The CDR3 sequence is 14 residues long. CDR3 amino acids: CASSLAGWTDTQYF. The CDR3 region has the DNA TGTGCCAGCAGCTTAGCGGGGTGGACAGATACGCAGTATTTT.

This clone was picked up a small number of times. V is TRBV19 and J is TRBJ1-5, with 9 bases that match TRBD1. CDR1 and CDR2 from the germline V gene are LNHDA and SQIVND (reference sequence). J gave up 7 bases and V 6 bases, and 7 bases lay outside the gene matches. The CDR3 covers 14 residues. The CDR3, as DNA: TGTGCCAGTAGGCTACAGGGGGCCGCACAGCCCCAGCATTTT. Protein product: CASRLQGAAQPQHF.

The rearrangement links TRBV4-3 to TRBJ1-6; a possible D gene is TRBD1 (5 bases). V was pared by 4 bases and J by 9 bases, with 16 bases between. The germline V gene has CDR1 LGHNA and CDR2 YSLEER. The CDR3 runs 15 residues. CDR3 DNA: TGCGCCAGCAGCCCGAGCCAGGGAATTGGTTCACCCCTCCACTTT. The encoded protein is CASSPSQGIGSPLHF.

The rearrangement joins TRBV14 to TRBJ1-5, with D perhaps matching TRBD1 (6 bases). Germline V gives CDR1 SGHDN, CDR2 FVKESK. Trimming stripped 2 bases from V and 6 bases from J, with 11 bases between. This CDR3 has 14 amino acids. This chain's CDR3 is CASSQQGQAQPQHF. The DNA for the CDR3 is TGTGCCAGCAGCCAACAGGGGCAAGCTCAGCCCCAGCATTTT.

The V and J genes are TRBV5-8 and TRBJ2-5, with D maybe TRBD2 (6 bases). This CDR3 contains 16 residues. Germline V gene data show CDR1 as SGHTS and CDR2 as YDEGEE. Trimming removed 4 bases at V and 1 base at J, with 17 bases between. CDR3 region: CASSPGPAGAQETQYF. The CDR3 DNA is TGTGCCAGCAGCCCGGGTCCAGCGGGCGCCCAAGAGACCCAGTACTTC.

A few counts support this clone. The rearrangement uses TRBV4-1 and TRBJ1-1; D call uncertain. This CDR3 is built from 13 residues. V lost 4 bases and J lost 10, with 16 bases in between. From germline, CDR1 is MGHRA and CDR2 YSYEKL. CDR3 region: CASSPKGEEGAFF. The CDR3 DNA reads TGCGCCAGCAGCCCGAAGGGTGAGGAAGGAGCTTTCTTT.